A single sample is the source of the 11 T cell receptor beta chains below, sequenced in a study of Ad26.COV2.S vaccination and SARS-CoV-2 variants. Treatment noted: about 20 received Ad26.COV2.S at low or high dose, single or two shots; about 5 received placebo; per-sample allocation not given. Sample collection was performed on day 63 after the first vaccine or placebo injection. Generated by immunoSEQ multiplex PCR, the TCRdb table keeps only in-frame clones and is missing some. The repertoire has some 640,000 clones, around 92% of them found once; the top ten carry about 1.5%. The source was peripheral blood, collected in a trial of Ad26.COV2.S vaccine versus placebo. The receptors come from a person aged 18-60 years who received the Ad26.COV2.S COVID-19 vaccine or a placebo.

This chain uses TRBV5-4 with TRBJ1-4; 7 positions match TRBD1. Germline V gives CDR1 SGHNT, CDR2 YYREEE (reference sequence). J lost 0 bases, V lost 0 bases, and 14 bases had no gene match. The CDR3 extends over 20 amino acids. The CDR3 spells CASSLDPVSDRFSTNEKLFF. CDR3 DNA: TGTGCCAGCAGCTTGGACCCCGTCTCGGACAGGTTTTCAACTAATGAAAAACTGTTTTTT.

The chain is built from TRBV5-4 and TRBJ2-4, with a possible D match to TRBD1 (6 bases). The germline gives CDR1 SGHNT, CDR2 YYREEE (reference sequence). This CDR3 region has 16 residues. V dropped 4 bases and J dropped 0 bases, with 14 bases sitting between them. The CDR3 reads CASSQRQDGAKNIQYF. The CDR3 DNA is TGTGCCAGCAGCCAGCGACAGGACGGAGCCAAAAACATTCAGTACTTC.

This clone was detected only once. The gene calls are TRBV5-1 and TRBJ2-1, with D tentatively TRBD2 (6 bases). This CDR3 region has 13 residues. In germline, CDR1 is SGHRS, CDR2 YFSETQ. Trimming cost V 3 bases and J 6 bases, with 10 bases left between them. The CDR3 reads CASSSGLTNEQFF. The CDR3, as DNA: TGCGCCAGCAGCTCGGGACTGACCAATGAGCAGTTCTTC.

CDR3 sequence: CASTPGGTGAYEQYF. For the CDR3, the DNA is TGTGCCAGCACCCCGGGGGGGACAGGGGCCTACGAGCAGTACTTC. The V gene is TRBV6-5, the J gene TRBJ2-7; 10 positions agree with TRBD1. V was pared by 7 bases and J by 2 bases, with 8 bases of the junction left unmatched. Germline V gene sequence: CDR1 MNHEY, CDR2 SVGAGI. There are 15 residues in the CDR3.

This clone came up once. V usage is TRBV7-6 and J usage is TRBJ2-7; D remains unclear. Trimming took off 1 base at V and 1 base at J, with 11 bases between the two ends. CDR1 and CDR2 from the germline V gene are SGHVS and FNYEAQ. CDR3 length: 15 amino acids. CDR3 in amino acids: CASSLDPDFSYEQYF. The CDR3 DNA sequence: TGTGCCAGCAGCTTAGACCCCGATTTTTCCTACGAGCAGTACTTC.

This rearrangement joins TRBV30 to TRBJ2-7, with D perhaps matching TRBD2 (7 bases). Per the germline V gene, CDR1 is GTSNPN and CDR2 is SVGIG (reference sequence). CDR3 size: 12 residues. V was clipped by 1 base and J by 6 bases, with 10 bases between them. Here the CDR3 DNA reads TGTGCCTGGAGTGACGGGGGGCTCGAGCAGTACTTC. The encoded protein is CAWSDGGLEQYF.

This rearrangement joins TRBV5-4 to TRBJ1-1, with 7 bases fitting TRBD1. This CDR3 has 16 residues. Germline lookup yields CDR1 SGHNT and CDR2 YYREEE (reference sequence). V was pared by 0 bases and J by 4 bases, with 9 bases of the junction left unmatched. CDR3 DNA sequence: TGTGCCAGCAGCTTGGGACGAAACAGGGGAACCACTGAAGCTTTCTTT. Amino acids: CASSLGRNRGTTEAFF.

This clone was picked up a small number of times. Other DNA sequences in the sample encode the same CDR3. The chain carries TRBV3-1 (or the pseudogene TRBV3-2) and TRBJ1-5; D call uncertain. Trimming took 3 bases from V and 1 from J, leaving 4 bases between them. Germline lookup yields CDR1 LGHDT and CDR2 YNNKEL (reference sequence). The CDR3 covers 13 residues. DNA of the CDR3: TGTGCCAGCAGCCAGGGAAGCAATCAGCCCCAGCATTTT. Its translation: CASSQGSNQPQHF.

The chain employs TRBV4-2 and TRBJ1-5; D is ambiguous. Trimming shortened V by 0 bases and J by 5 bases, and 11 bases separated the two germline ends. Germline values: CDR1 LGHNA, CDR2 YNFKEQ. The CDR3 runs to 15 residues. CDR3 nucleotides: TGTGCCAGCAGCCAAGATACAGTACGATATCAGCCCCAGCATTTT. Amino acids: CASSQDTVRYQPQHF.

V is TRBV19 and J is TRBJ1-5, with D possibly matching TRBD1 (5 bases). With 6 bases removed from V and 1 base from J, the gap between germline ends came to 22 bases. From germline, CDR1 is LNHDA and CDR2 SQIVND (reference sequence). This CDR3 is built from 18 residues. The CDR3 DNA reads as TGTGCCAGTAGGGCCCCCCAAACGGGGGGAGGAAGCAATCAGCCCCAGCATTTT. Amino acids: CASRAPQTGGGSNQPQHF.

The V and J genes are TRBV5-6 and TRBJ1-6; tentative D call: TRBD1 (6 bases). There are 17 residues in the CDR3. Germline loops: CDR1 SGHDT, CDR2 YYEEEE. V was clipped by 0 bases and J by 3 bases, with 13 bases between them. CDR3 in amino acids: CASSLEGGANYNSPLHF. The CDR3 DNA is TGTGCCAGCAGCTTGGAGGGGGGGGCCAACTATAATTCACCCCTCCACTTT.